The TCR beta chain described here comes from a study of regulatory T cells in long-lasting Graves disease. As for the study in general: Over 5 years of antithyroid drugs plus positive TSH receptor antibodies defined persistent Graves' disease. Points from the study as a whole: Newly diagnosed Graves' patients had higher TCR diversity than persistent ones. Favored usage of TRBV28, TRBJ1-2 and TRBJ2-5 was recorded in persistent disease.

Regarding time point: persistent/refractory GD, antithyroid drugs over 5 years with positive TRAb. Preparation of the TCR library used RNA extracted from PBMCs. The CDR3 spans 19 residues. Germline V gives CDR1 MNHNS, CDR2 SASEGT. V lost 6 bases and J lost 0; bases outside the gene matches: 16. Researchers made TCR beta libraries by using iRepertoire HTBI primers and running Arm-PCR on CDR3 regions. TCRdb re-derived calls from the multiplex PCR reads in MiXCR, one entry per CDR3 protein. This table holds over 650,000 distinct CDR3 sequences, 30% found once. As regards this clonotype: What it binds is not known.

This sample comprised peripheral blood mononuclear cells (PBMCs), obtained when the disease was refractory, from a patient treated with antithyroid drugs. This sequence was found in a female donor with Graves disease. The genes are TRBV6-1 and TRBJ2-5, with 10 bases fitting TRBD2. The CDR3 region is CASSSPRTSGTFYQETQYF. The CDR3 DNA follows: TGTGCCAGCAGCTCGCCGAGGACTAGCGGAACCTTCTACCAAGAGACCCAGTACTTC.